The clone carrying this TCR beta chain was observed many times. The data originate from a study of blood T cells in healthy people across ages. With a J-beta primer mix and a sample-barcoded 5' primer, a second PCR ran about 7 to 12 cycles. One entry per CDR3 protein, called by TCRdb with MiXCR from the 5' RACE reads. The sample includes around 990,000 distinct CDR3 sequences, 20% to 25% of them seen just once. These data also featured in a second study, about T cells of mothers and their children.

Sequenced sample: blood. The sequence was collected from a girl aged 2 to 10 in good health.

Here the CDR3 reads CSVDSRSEDNEQFF. The CDR3 nucleotides are TGCAGCGTTGACTCCAGGTCTGAAGACAATGAGCAGTTCTTC. This chain uses TRBV29-1 with TRBJ2-1; D is undetermined. CDR1 is SQVTM, CDR2 ANQGSEA, per germline. Trimming stripped 3 bases from V and 5 bases from J, with 14 bases between. The CDR3 contains 14 residues.